This T cell receptor beta chain was retrieved from a study of T-cell reconstitution after alpha-beta-depleted transplantation in children. Findings and caveats of the study: Reportedly, only several hundred clones from non-depleted graft cells drove alpha-beta T-cell counts at about two months. A year post-transplant, T-cell counts and diversity derived mostly from newly produced T cells.

The TCRbeta library was prepared with unique molecular identifiers. TCRdb processed the PCR reads anew with MiXCR; each CDR3 protein has one entry. The sample yields 800,000 to 1,000,000 distinct CDR3 sequences, roughly 29% seen once. The CDR3 runs 14 residues. V was shortened by 2 bases and J by 2 bases, with 10 bases between the two germline ends. This clonotype was recorded a few times. No antigen is known for it. The clonotype was recovered from a boy less than two years old who had a stem cell transplant for SCID, so the T cells may come from the graft donor. The sequencing here drew on PBMCs, mostly from graft donor cells, taken 360 days after TCRalphabeta/CD19-depleted stem cell transplant. The genes are TRBV12-3 or TRBV12-4 and TRBJ2-7; the D is unclear. DNA of the CDR3: TGTGCCAGCAGTTTAAACCCCCGCCCCTACGAGCAGTACTTC. It yields the protein CASSLNPRPYEQYF.